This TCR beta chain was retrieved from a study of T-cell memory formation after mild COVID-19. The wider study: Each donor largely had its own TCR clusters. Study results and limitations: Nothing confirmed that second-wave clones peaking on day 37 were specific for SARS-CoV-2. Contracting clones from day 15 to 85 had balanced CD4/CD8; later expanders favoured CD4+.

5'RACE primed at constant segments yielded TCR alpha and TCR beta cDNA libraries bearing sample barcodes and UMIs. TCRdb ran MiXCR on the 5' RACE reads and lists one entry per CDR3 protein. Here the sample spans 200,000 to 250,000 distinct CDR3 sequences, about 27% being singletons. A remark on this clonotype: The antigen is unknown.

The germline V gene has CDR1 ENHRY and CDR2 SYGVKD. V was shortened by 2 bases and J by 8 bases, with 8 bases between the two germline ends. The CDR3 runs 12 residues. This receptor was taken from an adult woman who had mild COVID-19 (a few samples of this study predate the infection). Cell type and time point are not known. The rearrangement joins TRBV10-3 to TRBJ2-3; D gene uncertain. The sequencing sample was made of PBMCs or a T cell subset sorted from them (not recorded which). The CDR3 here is CAISEESATQYF. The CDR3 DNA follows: TGTGCCATCAGTGAGGAGTCTGCTACGCAGTATTTT.